These 26 T cell receptor beta chains were all obtained from the same sample, sequenced in a study of T cell repertoires and leukemia-associated antigens. What these receptors recognize is not known. MiXCR was run by TCRdb on the 5' RACE reads, yielding one entry per CDR3 protein. The sample has about 11,000 distinct CDR3 sequences; approximately 43% are singletons. The sample comprised CD3+ T cells sorted from blood and cultured. These receptors were collected from a female donor in good health.

The gene calls are TRBV6-6 and TRBJ2-7, with TRBD1 matching over 9 bases. Germline V lookup: CDR1 MNHNY, CDR2 SVGAGI (reference sequence). The CDR3 runs to 15 residues. The trim removed 8 bases at V and 4 bases at J, leaving 12 bases unmatched. DNA for the CDR3: TGTGCCAGCCCGTGTACCGGGACAGGGACGTACGAGCAGTACTTC. This gives the protein CASPCTGTGTYEQYF.

This clonotype was observed a few times. The junction does not match germline at one end; this may be a read error. This chain joins TRBV29-1 and TRBJ2-1; D not resolved. Germline V CDR1 and CDR2: SQVTM, ANQGSEA. The CDR3 runs 17 residues. CDR3 DNA: TGCAGCGTTGAAGATCTTCTGTGGGCAGAACCCTACATTGAGCAGTTATTC. Translated, it gives CSVEDLLWAEPYIEQLF.

This clonotype was seen ten or more times. The rearrangement joins TRBV20-1 to TRBJ2-1; TRBD2 agrees at 7 bases. This CDR3 is 15 amino acids long. Germline loops: CDR1 DFQATT, CDR2 SNEGSKA (reference sequence). The V gene end was trimmed by 1 base and the J gene end by 0 bases; junction bases not matched to a gene: 3. The CDR3 DNA follows: TGCAGTGCTAGAGTACGCGGGAGCTCCTACAATGAGCAGTTCTTC. Its protein is CSARVRGSSYNEQFF.

This clonotype is large. DNA for the CDR3: TGCGCCAGCAGCTTGGATGTCTCCTACACAGATACGCAGTATTTT. This gives the protein CASSLDVSYTDTQYF. V and J are TRBV5-1 and TRBJ2-3; the D is unclear. The CDR3 sequence is 15 residues long. Looked up from germline, CDR1 is SGHRS and CDR2 is YFSETQ. V lost 0 bases and J lost 2, with 10 bases in between.

As concerns this clonotype: Here the CDR3 omits its conserved ending phenylalanine or tryptophan, so a read error is the likely source. This chain uses TRBV7-2 with TRBJ1-1; no firm D call. Per germline, CDR1 SGHTA and CDR2 FQGNSA. The CDR3 extends over 14 amino acids. V lost 2 bases to trimming and J lost 7 bases, with 14 bases between them. The CDR3 DNA reads TGTGCCAGCAGCTTAACTTATCTAAGGGTTGAAGCTTTCTCT. Protein product: CASSLTYLRVEAFS.

The chain links TRBV24-1 to TRBJ2-1, with 9 positions matching TRBD2. Germline-derived CDR1 and CDR2 are KGHDR and SFDVKD. After removal of 7 bases from V and 7 bases from J, the junction contained 13 bases not matched to a gene. The CDR3 contains 16 residues. The CDR3 here is CATSLPVAGVGNEQFF. DNA for the CDR3: TGTGCCACCAGCCTCCCGGTAGCGGGAGTGGGGAATGAGCAGTTCTTC.

The chain has TRBV7-8 and TRBJ2-5; the D gene is possibly TRBD2 (5 bases). The V end was cut by 8 bases, the J end by 2 bases, with 15 bases between. This CDR3 has 14 residues. Germline CDR1 SGHVS, CDR2 FQNEAQ. This CDR3 reads CASVAAGPQETQYF. For the CDR3, the DNA is TGTGCCAGCGTCGCGGCGGGCCCTCAAGAGACCCAGTACTTC.

This clonotype was seen at least ten times. This rearrangement joins TRBV7-9 to TRBJ1-2; D is undetermined. This CDR3 contains 11 residues. Germline V gene sequence: CDR1 SEHNR, CDR2 FQNEAQ (reference sequence). V lost 5 bases and J 8 bases, leaving 9 bases between the germline ends. The CDR3 coding sequence is TGTGCCAGCAGCCCCGGAAAGGGCTACACCTTC. Amino acid sequence: CASSPGKGYTF.

This clonotype was seen ten or more times. V usage is TRBV15 and J usage is TRBJ2-6; D unresolved. The CDR3 covers 20 residues. V lost 1 base and J 0 bases, leaving 19 bases between the germline ends. Germline V gene data show CDR1 as LNHNV and CDR2 as YYDKDF (reference sequence). CDR3 sequence (DNA): TGTGCCACCAGCAGAGCTCCTCCCCAGTCTCTTAGCTCTGGGGCCAACGTCCTGACTTTC. Translating it yields CATSRAPPQSLSSGANVLTF.

This clonotype appeared many times. Its ends do not fully match the called genes, so a read error is possible. The chain joins TRBV20-1 to TRBJ2-1, with TRBD2 matching over 11 bases. The CDR3 runs 16 residues. Looked up from germline, CDR1 is DFQATT and CDR2 is SNEGSKA (reference sequence). This CDR3 is CGASVGTSGSYNEQFF. CDR3 coding DNA: TGCGGTGCTAGTGTTGGGACTAGCGGCTCCTACAATGAGCAGTTCTTC.

Many counts were recorded for this clonotype. This rearrangement joins TRBV20-1 to TRBJ2-7, with a tentative D call TRBD2 (6 bases). The CDR3 is made up of 17 amino acids. Trimming left V 2 bases short and J 3 bases short, with 23 bases between. The germline gives CDR1 DFQATT, CDR2 SNEGSKA (reference sequence). The CDR3 here is CSARWTTSGSFFYEQYF. In nucleotides, the CDR3 is TGCAGTGCTAGATGGACGACTAGTGGGAGTTTCTTCTACGAGCAGTACTTC.

In its sample, this clonotype ranks as medium-sized. The chain combines TRBV5-1 with TRBJ1-6; D gene uncertain. CDR1 is SGHRS and CDR2 is YFSETQ in the germline V gene. V shed 3 bases and J shed 7 bases, with 14 bases lying between them. This CDR3 comprises 15 residues. CDR3 sequence: CASSSDGWKNSPLHF. CDR3 DNA: TGCGCCAGCAGCTCGGACGGGTGGAAAAATTCACCCCTCCACTTT.

Note on this clonotype: One end of the junction fails to match germline, which may point to a read error. V is TRBV29-1 and J is TRBJ1-1; D remains unclear. Germline V gene sequence: CDR1 SQVTM, CDR2 ANQGSEA. This CDR3 contains 14 residues. CDR3 coding DNA: TGCTGCGTTGAATCGACAAGCTCGAACGCTGAAGCTTTCTTT. This codes for CCVESTSSNAEAFF.

The sample holds many counts of this clonotype. This rearrangement joins TRBV28 to TRBJ1-1; 9 nucleotides align to TRBD1. CDR1 is MDHEN, CDR2 SYDVKM, per germline. V shed 8 bases, J shed 7 bases, and the junction held 14 bases outside the gene matches. This CDR3 is 15 amino acids long. CDR3 sequence reads: CASGGQGNSGGEAFF. In nucleotides, the CDR3 is TGTGCCAGCGGGGGACAGGGAAACTCTGGCGGTGAAGCTTTCTTT.

Regarding this clonotype: The junction departs from the called germline gene at one end, perhaps through a read error. The chain combines TRBV6-6 with TRBJ2-1; no clear D. The CDR3 extends over 12 amino acids. Looked up from germline, CDR1 is MNHNY and CDR2 is SVGAGI (reference sequence). DNA of the CDR3: TGTGACAGCAGTGGCCAGCGAAATGAGCAGTTCTTC. Its protein is CDSSGQRNEQFF.

The chain links TRBV24-1 to TRBJ2-5; D may be TRBD2 (6 bases). The CDR3 has 15 residues. V gave up 3 bases and J gave up 2 bases, with 12 bases separating them. Germline V gene lookup returns CDR1 KGHDR and CDR2 SFDVKD. CDR3 DNA sequence: TGTGCCACCAGTGATACCCGACTAGGACAAGAGACCCAGTACTTC. Its protein is CATSDTRLGQETQYF.

This clonotype was seen ten or more times. The rearrangement uses TRBV7-8 and TRBJ1-4; perhaps TRBD1 as D (6 bases). Trimming shortened V by 1 base and J by 3 bases, and 12 bases separated the two germline ends. The CDR3 loop spans 16 amino acids. CDR1 SGHVS and CDR2 FQNEAQ come from the germline V gene. CDR3 nucleotides: TGTGCCAGCAGCTTAGGGGGGACACGCGCTAATGAAAAACTGTTTTTT. Its protein product is CASSLGGTRANEKLFF.

The rearrangement links TRBV20-1 to TRBJ2-1; D ambiguous. The CDR3 covers 12 residues. CDR1 is DFQATT and CDR2 is SNEGSKA in the germline V gene (reference sequence). The germline V and J ends were trimmed by 3 bases and 6 bases, with 9 bases remaining between them. This chain's CDR3 is CSARDLTNEQFF. The DNA of the CDR3 is TGCAGTGCTAGGGACCTAACCAATGAGCAGTTCTTC.

Worth noting for this clonotype: Its ends do not fully match the called genes, so a read error is possible. This chain connects TRBV5-1 to TRBJ2-2, with D possibly being TRBD1 (5 bases). Germline CDR1 and CDR2: SGHRS and YFSETQ. The CDR3 runs 12 residues. The CDR3 DNA sequence: TGCGCCAGCAGCTTGGCCGGTTCAGGGCTGATTTTT. Translating gives CASSLAGSGLIF.

The rearrangement uses TRBV7-6 and TRBJ1-2, with 8 bases fitting TRBD1. J lost 5 bases, V lost 2 bases, and 10 bases had no gene match. This CDR3 spans 16 amino acids. Germline V lookup: CDR1 SGHVS, CDR2 FNYEAQ. The CDR3 loop is CASSLSAGGRVYGYTF. The CDR3 region has the DNA TGTGCCAGCAGCTTATCTGCAGGGGGCAGAGTATATGGCTACACCTTC.

This clonotype has a count of ten or more. This chain connects TRBV11-2 to TRBJ2-3, with a possible D match to TRBD2 (5 bases). The CDR3 loop spans 18 amino acids. Germline lookup yields CDR1 SGHAT and CDR2 FQNNGV. Between the trimmed V and J ends, which lost 1 base and 4 bases, there was a span of 21 bases. In DNA form, the CDR3 reads TGTGCCAGCAGCTTAGGGGGATCTAGGATGGTCGGGGCAGATACGCAGTATTTT. Translated, it gives CASSLGGSRMVGADTQYF.

In this sample, this clonotype is medium-sized (0.01 to 0.1%). The gene calls are TRBV29-1 and TRBJ1-1; D gene ambiguous. The CDR3 runs to 12 residues. Germline lookup yields CDR1 SQVTM and CDR2 ANQGSEA. In nucleotides, the CDR3 is TGCAGTGGAAAGACATCGAACACTGAAGCTTTCTTT. Amino acids: CSGKTSNTEAFF. Combining the CDR3 with reference TRBV29-1 and TRBJ1-1 gives the whole variable domain SAVISQKPSRDICQRGTSLTIQCQVDSQVTMMFWYRQQPGQSLTLIATANQGSEATYESGFVIDKFPISRPNLTFSTLTVSNMSPEDSSIYLCSGKTSNTEAFFGQGTRLTVV.

The V call is TRBV5-1, the J call TRBJ2-3; D remains ambiguous. The V end was cut by 6 bases, the J end by 2 bases, with 10 bases between. The CDR3 totals 13 residues. Germline values: CDR1 SGHRS, CDR2 YFSETQ. CDR3 region: CASTPGNTDTQYF. The CDR3 region has the DNA TGCGCCAGCACCCCAGGAAACACAGATACGCAGTATTTT.

This clonotype was recorded at least ten times. This sequence joins TRBV5-4 and TRBJ2-7; tentatively, D is TRBD1 or TRBD2 (5 bases each). Germline CDR1 and CDR2: SGHNT and YYREEE (reference sequence). Trimming removed 0 bases at V and 1 base at J, with 11 bases between. The CDR3 runs 15 residues. CDR3 sequence reads: CASSLARDRSYEQYF. The DNA for the CDR3 is TGTGCCAGCAGCTTGGCCAGGGACCGTTCCTACGAGCAGTACTTC.

The rearrangement joins TRBV12-3 or TRBV12-4 to TRBJ2-5; D is undetermined. V lost 5 bases and J 5 bases, leaving 9 bases between the germline ends. This CDR3 contains 12 residues. Here the CDR3 DNA reads TGTGCCAGCAGTCCCGTGAGGGAGACCCAGTACTTC. Translated, it gives CASSPVRETQYF.

A note on this clonotype: The CDR3 does not close with the conserved phenylalanine or tryptophan, likely indicating a read error. CDR3 coding DNA: TGTGCCACCGGCAGAGACGAGAACACTGAAGCTTTCCTT. This codes for CATGRDENTEAFL. This chain uses TRBV15 with TRBJ1-1; D call uncertain. The CDR3 sequence is 13 residues long. Germline CDR1 reads LNHNV; CDR2 reads YYDKDF (reference sequence).